Included here is one TCR beta chain sequence, with context. This sample is drawn from a study of T cell responses to AZD1222 COVID-19 vaccine. Profiled with immunoSEQ multiplex PCR; TCRdb holds only in-frame clones, not every one. The sample gives roughly 250,000 clones, approximately 95% of which show up once; 0.55% is in the top ten. CDR1 KGHSH and CDR2 LQKENI come from the germline V gene. Trimming left V 3 bases short and J 1 base short, with 6 bases between. The CDR3 contains 13 residues. This chain uses TRBV18 with TRBJ2-5; D call uncertain. This specimen consisted of peripheral blood, obtained on day 0 of AZD1222 vaccination. The receptor was isolated from an adult in good health. CDR3 sequence reads: CASSPVSQETQYF. The CDR3 bases are TGTGCCAGCTCACCTGTCAGCCAAGAGACCCAGTACTTC.